These T cell receptor beta chains were read from a single sample in a study of T cell responses to AZD1222 COVID-19 vaccine. Method: immunoSEQ multiplex PCR; TCRdb's copy keeps in-frame clones and lacks some. The sample has 90,000 to 150,000 clones; roughly 92% are singletons. Material: peripheral blood, obtained on day 0 of AZD1222 vaccination. The receptor set was obtained from an adult in good health. CDR3s include the opening cysteine and the closing phenylalanine or tryptophan. The D gene is left open where the match is weak. Part of the rows lack a size; the others show once, few, many or a class for expanded clones.

j_call	clone_size	v_call	d_call	cdr3_nt	cdr3_aa
TRBJ2-7	-	TRBV28	TRBD1	TGTGCCAGCAGTCACGGGACAGCTTACGAGCAGTACTTC	CASSHGTAYEQYF
TRBJ2-7	-	TRBV5-6	TRBD1	TGTGCCAGCAGCTTGGAGGGACAGGGGCTTACCTACGAGCAGTACTTC	CASSLEGQGLTYEQYF
TRBJ2-5	-	TRBV7-2	TRBD2	TGTGCCAGCAGACCCTCAGCGGGGAGTATTGAGACCCAGTACTTC	CASRPSAGSIETQYF
TRBJ2-7	-	TRBV12-5	-	TGTGCTAGTGGTTTGTCCGGGGGCCCTCGGGAGCAGTACTTC	CASGLSGGPREQYF
TRBJ1-1	once	TRBV2	-	TGTGCCACCCCCCGGGCTTTGAACACTGAAGCTTTCTTT	CATPRALNTEAFF
TRBJ1-6	-	TRBV7-2	-	TGTGCCAGCGCACGAGAGCCGGGACGGATAAATTCACCCCTCCACTTT	CASAREPGRINSPLHF
TRBJ2-7	-	TRBV5-8	-	TGTGCCAGCAGCTTGGGTCCAGGTGACCCCTACGAGCAGTACTTC	CASSLGPGDPYEQYF
TRBJ1-6	once	TRBV5-1	TRBD1	TGCGCCAGCAGCCTCCGGACAGGGGATAATTCACCCCTCCACTTT	CASSLRTGDNSPLHF
TRBJ2-6	few	TRBV19	-	TGTGCCAGTAGTATGTTAAGGGTCTCTGGGGCCAACGTCCTGACTTTC	CASSMLRVSGANVLTF
TRBJ2-2	once	TRBV9	-	TGTGCCAGCACCCCCGGGGCTAACACCGGGGAGCTGTTTTTT	CASTPGANTGELFF
TRBJ2-7	-	TRBV7-6	TRBD2	TGTGCCAGCAGCTTAGGTAGCGGGAGCTCCTACGAGCAGTACTTC	CASSLGSGSSYEQYF
TRBJ1-2	-	TRBV5-1	TRBD1	TGCGCCAGCAGCTTAACGACAGGGATGGACTATGGCTACACCTTC	CASSLTTGMDYGYTF
TRBJ2-7	few	TRBV24-1	-	TGTGCCACCAGTGATGGTAGGGGAAGCCTCTCCTACGAGCAGTACTTC	CATSDGRGSLSYEQYF
TRBJ1-6	-	TRBV6-1	TRBD1	TGTGCCAGCAGTGAGGCAGGGGGGGATTCACCCCTCCACTTT	CASSEAGGDSPLHF
TRBJ2-1	-	TRBV19	-	TGTGCCAGTAGTATAGACTGGGGAAATGAGCAGTTCTTC	CASSIDWGNEQFF
TRBJ1-5	once	TRBV27	-	TGTGCCAGCGATCAGCCCCAGCATTTT	CASDQPQHF
TRBJ1-2	-	TRBV5-1	-	TGCGCCAGCAGCGAATCAGCAGGGAATTATGGCTACACCTTC	CASSESAGNYGYTF
TRBJ1-2	-	TRBV10-3	-	TGTGCCATCAGTGAGCCACACCGGGACGGAGGATGGTATGGCTACACCTTC	CAISEPHRDGGWYGYTF
TRBJ1-2	-	TRBV9	-	TGTGCCAGCAGCGTAGTCCCGGCCAGGAACTATGGCTACACCTTC	CASSVVPARNYGYTF
TRBJ1-1	once	TRBV19	TRBD1	TGTGCCAGTAGTATCCTGACAGGGGTTGGCGCTGAAGCTTTCTTT	CASSILTGVGAEAFF
TRBJ2-5	-	TRBV29-1	TRBD1	TGCAGCGTGAACTCGGGACAGGGGACTCAAGAGACCCAGTACTTC	CSVNSGQGTQETQYF
TRBJ1-2	-	TRBV24-1	-	TGTGCCACCAGTGGTCAGGGGAAGAACTATGGCTACACCTTC	CATSGQGKNYGYTF
TRBJ1-5	-	TRBV10-3	-	TGTGCCATCCGTTCTTCTCTAAACAATCAGCCCCAGCATTTT	CAIRSSLNNQPQHF
TRBJ1-2	-	TRBV28	TRBD1	TGTGCCAGCAGACCCGGGACAGGGACGGGCTACACCTTC	CASRPGTGTGYTF
TRBJ2-7	-	TRBV18	-	TGTGCCAGCTCACCTGGGCAATCCTACGAGCAGTACTTC	CASSPGQSYEQYF
TRBJ2-2	-	TRBV14	-	TGTGCCAGCAGCCCCTCGGGGGTGGCCGGGGAGCTGTTTTTT	CASSPSGVAGELFF
TRBJ1-1	-	TRBV5-6	TRBD1	TGTGCCAGCAGCTTGGGTTCAGGGGGTGGCACTGAAGCTTTCTTT	CASSLGSGGGTEAFF
TRBJ2-7	-	TRBV2	-	TGTGCCAGCAGTCCGAGTAAGAGCTCCTACGAGCAGTACTTC	CASSPSKSSYEQYF
TRBJ2-1	-	TRBV24-1	TRBD1	TGTGCCACCAGTGACAGGACAGGGGCGTTCAATGAGCAGTTCTTC	CATSDRTGAFNEQFF
TRBJ1-5	once	TRBV4-1	-	TGCGCCAGCAGCCAAGAATACATGTCGGGGGGGCAGGCGAATCAGCCCCAGCATTTT	CASSQEYMSGGQANQPQHF
TRBJ2-7	-	TRBV3-1/TRBV3-2	-	TGTGCCAGCAGCCAAGTCGGGGGAAGGTCCTACGAGCAGTACTTC	CASSQVGGRSYEQYF
TRBJ1-2	-	TRBV5-1	TRBD1	TGCGCCAGCAGAGGGGACAGGGGGCGCTACACCTTC	CASRGDRGRYTF
TRBJ2-5	-	TRBV15	-	TGTGCCACCAGCACACGTTTCCAAGAGACCCAGTACTTC	CATSTRFQETQYF
TRBJ1-6	-	TRBV6-4	-	TGTGCCAGCAGTGCCGATTGGAATTCACCCCTCCACTTT	CASSADWNSPLHF
TRBJ2-2	-	TRBV7-3	TRBD1	TGTGCCAGCAGCTTATGGGGTAGGGGACAGGGTCCCACCGGGGAGCTGTTTTTT	CASSLWGRGQGPTGELFF
TRBJ1-1	-	TRBV5-6	-	TGTGCCAGCAGCTTGGACCGACTCAACACTGAAGCTTTCTTT	CASSLDRLNTEAFF
TRBJ1-2	-	TRBV10-3	-	TGTGCCATCAGTGGTTTGGGTAGTGGCTACACCTTC	CAISGLGSGYTF
TRBJ2-1	-	TRBV6-4	TRBD1	TGTGCCAGCAGTGACTCGGGACAGGGAATCAGGAATGAGCAGTTCTTC	CASSDSGQGIRNEQFF
TRBJ1-2	-	TRBV28	-	TGTGCCAGCAGTTCGGACGCGCCGATCTATGGCTACACCTTC	CASSSDAPIYGYTF
TRBJ1-3	-	TRBV15	-	TGTGCCACCATGCGAGGCAGGGAGAGGGACACCATATATTTT	CATMRGRERDTIYF
TRBJ2-7	-	TRBV5-1	TRBD1	TGCGCCAGCAGCTTTGTGGACAGGGGGAGCGAGCAGTACTTC	CASSFVDRGSEQYF
TRBJ2-7	-	TRBV3-1/TRBV3-2	-	TGTGCCAGCAGCCAAGGGGGAAATACCGAGCAGTACTTC	CASSQGGNTEQYF
TRBJ1-5	-	TRBV15	-	TGTGCCACCAGCAGAGATCCCACGCCGGAGCCCCAGCATTTT	CATSRDPTPEPQHF
TRBJ1-4	-	TRBV9	-	TGTGCCAGCAGCGTAGGTGGGGTTAATGAAAAACTGTTTTTT	CASSVGGVNEKLFF
TRBJ1-3	-	TRBV6-1	TRBD1	TGTGCCAGCAGTGATAGGGGGCAAAGAAACACCATATATTTT	CASSDRGQRNTIYF
TRBJ2-7	once	TRBV29-1	-	TGCAGCTGCAGATTCAACTCCTACGAGCAGTACTTC	CSCRFNSYEQYF
TRBJ2-7	-	TRBV5-5	TRBD1	TGTGCCAGCAGTCACCGGACAGGGCGGGTACCAGTCGAGCAGTACTTC	CASSHRTGRVPVEQYF
TRBJ2-7	few	TRBV7-8	TRBD1	TGTGCCAGCAGCTTACATAGGGGGCTGCTCGAGCAGTACTTC	CASSLHRGLLEQYF
TRBJ1-5	once	TRBV10-3	-	TGTGCCATCAGGTCGGAGGGGGATAGCAATCAGCCCCAGCATTTT	CAIRSEGDSNQPQHF
TRBJ1-4	-	TRBV15	-	TGTGCCACCAGCTCAACAATAACTGGACAGACTAATGAAAAACTGTTTTTT	CATSSTITGQTNEKLFF
TRBJ2-2	few	TRBV28	TRBD1	TGTGCCAGCAGTCGCAGGGGGTCGGTCACCGGGGAGCTGTTTTTT	CASSRRGSVTGELFF
TRBJ2-3	-	TRBV7-9	-	TGTGCCAGCAGCATTACAGGGTATTCACGCACAGATACGCAGTATTTT	CASSITGYSRTDTQYF
TRBJ1-2	-	TRBV9	-	TGTGCCAGCAGCGTAGCGGCCGTGAACTATGGCTACACCTTC	CASSVAAVNYGYTF
TRBJ1-2	-	TRBV4-3	TRBD1	TGCGCCAGCAGCCAAGGCCCGTCGGACAGGATGAATCTTTATGGCTACACCTTC	CASSQGPSDRMNLYGYTF
TRBJ2-5	-	TRBV6-2/TRBV6-3	TRBD1	TGTGCCAGCACCCCGGGACAGGGAGGTCTCCGGGCCAACTTC	CASTPGQGGLRANF
TRBJ2-7	-	TRBV14	-	TGTGCCAGCAGCCAAGATCCCGGACACCTGGAGGGGCAGTACTTC	CASSQDPGHLEGQYF
TRBJ2-7	-	TRBV14	-	TGTGCCAGCAGCCAAGAACTAGGGACCCGGGAGCAGTACTTC	CASSQELGTREQYF